This entry describes one T cell receptor beta chain. One junction end disagrees with the germline gene, perhaps due to a read error. This specimen belongs to a study of cytomegalovirus exposure and HLA in healthy donors. Use of 60 Vbeta and 13 Jbeta primers characterized the PCR. This table comes from immunoSEQ multiplex PCR, and its TCRdb copy is limited to in-frame clones, with some not included. This table has tens of thousands of clones, about 76% appearing once. Per the germline V gene, CDR1 is SEHNR and CDR2 is FQNEAQ (reference sequence). This CDR3 is 16 amino acids long. This receptor was obtained from a male donor in good health and CMV-seropositive. Sequencing used PBMCs. The V call is TRBV7-9, the J call TRBJ2-3; 7 bases line up with TRBD1. CDR3 protein: CSSSLGDREITDTQYF. CDR3 DNA sequence: TGTTCCAGCAGCTTAGGAGACAGGGAGATCACAGATACGCAGTATTTT.